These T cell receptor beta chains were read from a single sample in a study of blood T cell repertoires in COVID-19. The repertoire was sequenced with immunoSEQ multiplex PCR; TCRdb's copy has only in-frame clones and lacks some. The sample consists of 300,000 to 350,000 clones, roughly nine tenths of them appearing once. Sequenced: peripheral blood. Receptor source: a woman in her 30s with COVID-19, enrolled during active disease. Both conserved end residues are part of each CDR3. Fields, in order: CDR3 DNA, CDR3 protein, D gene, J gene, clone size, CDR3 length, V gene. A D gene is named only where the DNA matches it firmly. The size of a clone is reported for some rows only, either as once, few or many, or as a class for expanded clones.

TGTGCCATCAGTGTCAGGGGGGAAACTAATGAAAAACTGTTTTTT CAISVRGETNEKLFF TRBD1 TRBJ1-4 NA 15 TRBV10-3
TGTGCCAGCAGCCGGCAGGGGGCGTACACCGGGGAGCTGTTTTTT CASSRQGAYTGELFF TRBD1 TRBJ2-2 once 15 TRBV27
TGTGCCAGCAGTCGCAATCCAGGGGTCCAAGAGACCCAGTACTTC CASSRNPGVQETQYF NA TRBJ2-5 NA 15 TRBV5-5
TGTGCCAGCAGCTTCGGGACAGGGGGTTCCTACGAGCAGTACTTC CASSFGTGGSYEQYF TRBD1 TRBJ2-7 NA 15 TRBV11-2
TGTGCCTGGATGAGGGAAGAGACCCAGTACTTC CAWMREETQYF NA TRBJ2-5 NA 11 TRBV30
TGTGCCAGCAGGGAAGCAGGGGCCGTCAGTCTCTACAATGAGCAGTTCTTC CASREAGAVSLYNEQFF NA TRBJ2-1 NA 17 TRBV11-3
TGTGCCAGCAGTTTCCTCCTGACAGGTGGTAATTCACCCCTCCACTTT CASSFLLTGGNSPLHF NA TRBJ1-6 NA 16 TRBV28
TGTGCCAGCAGCCAGGGGTCGGTCACTGAAGCTTTCTTT CASSQGSVTEAFF NA TRBJ1-1 NA 13 TRBV7-9
TGTGCCAGCAGGAGCCGAGGGGGCGCGGGCAATCAGCCCCAGCATTTT CASRSRGGAGNQPQHF TRBD1 TRBJ1-5 NA 16 TRBV28
TGTGCCAGCAGTTACCCGGACAAGACAGATACGCAGTATTTT CASSYPDKTDTQYF NA TRBJ2-3 NA 14 TRBV6-2/TRBV6-3
TGTGCCACCACTCAGGGGGTAAGCACAGATACGCAGTATTTT CATTQGVSTDTQYF TRBD1 TRBJ2-3 NA 14 TRBV28
TGTGCCAGCAGCGTAGATTCAGGCACCATCTCTGGGGCCAACGTCCTGACTTTC CASSVDSGTISGANVLTF NA TRBJ2-6 NA 18 TRBV9
TGTGCCAGCAGCTTCACCCCCGAGAACACCATATATTTT CASSFTPENTIYF NA TRBJ1-3 NA 13 TRBV11-2
TGTGCCACCAGTGATTCCGGGACAGGCAAATCCTACGAGCAGTACTTC CATSDSGTGKSYEQYF TRBD1 TRBJ2-7 NA 16 TRBV24-1
TGTGCCAGCAGCCCCCTGAACGCGGCCTCTGGGGCCAACGTCCTGACTTTC CASSPLNAASGANVLTF NA TRBJ2-6 NA 17 TRBV9
TGTGCCAGCTGCCTCACCGGGACAGGGGATCAGCCCCAGCATTTT CASCLTGTGDQPQHF TRBD1 TRBJ1-5 NA 15 TRBV18
TGTGCCTGGAGTGAGCAAGTTCGGTCACCCCTCCACTTT CAWSEQVRSPLHF NA TRBJ1-6 NA 13 TRBV30
TGTGCCAGCAGCTCAGGGTTAGATGAGCAGTTCTTC CASSSGLDEQFF NA TRBJ2-1 NA 12 TRBV27
TGTGCCTGGACGGGACAGGGGACCTACGAGCAGTACTTC CAWTGQGTYEQYF TRBD1 TRBJ2-7 NA 13 TRBV30
TGTGCCAGCACACCTCGGGGGGGCACTGAAGCTTTCTTT CASTPRGGTEAFF NA TRBJ1-1 NA 13 TRBV12-3/TRBV12-4
TGTGCCATCAGTGAGGGGAGGGAGGGCCATCCCGGGGAGCTGTTTTTT CAISEGREGHPGELFF TRBD2 TRBJ2-2 once 16 TRBV10-3
TGTGCCAGCAGTGAAGTTGCGGGAGAGACACAAGAGACCCAGTACTTC CASSEVAGETQETQYF TRBD2 TRBJ2-5 NA 16 TRBV6-1
TGTGCCAGCAGTTGGGACAGGGGATTCCAGCCCCAGCATTTT CASSWDRGFQPQHF TRBD1 TRBJ1-5 NA 14 TRBV28
TGTGCCAGCAACATCAGGGGGAACACTGAAGCTTTCTTT CASNIRGNTEAFF NA TRBJ1-1 NA 13 TRBV2
TGCGCCAGCAGCCCTCGTCCCCAGGGACAGGGAATCTACGAGCAGTACTTC CASSPRPQGQGIYEQYF TRBD1 TRBJ2-7 NA 17 TRBV5-1
TGTGCCATCAGTGAGTCAGGGACTAGCGTTGATACGCAGTATTTT CAISESGTSVDTQYF TRBD2 TRBJ2-3 NA 15 TRBV10-3
TGTGCCAGTAGTATAGGGACAGGGGGCGAGCAGTACTTC CASSIGTGGEQYF TRBD1 TRBJ2-7 NA 13 TRBV19
TGTGCCAGCAGCTTAAATGCAGGGGGCTATGGCTACACCTTC CASSLNAGGYGYTF TRBD1 TRBJ1-2 NA 14 TRBV11-2
TGCAGCGTTGAGGGGGTCGCGGGAGGCTACACCTTC CSVEGVAGGYTF NA TRBJ1-2 once 12 TRBV29-1
TGTGCCAGCAGCAAAGAATCAGATCAGGCTGGAAACACCATATATTTT CASSKESDQAGNTIYF NA TRBJ1-3 NA 16 TRBV21-1
TGTGCCAGTACTCAGGCGGGACAGGGGAGTGGAAACACCATATATTTT CASTQAGQGSGNTIYF TRBD1 TRBJ1-3 NA 16 TRBV19
TGCAGCGTTTTTCCGGGACAAACTAACTATGGCTACACCTTC CSVFPGQTNYGYTF NA TRBJ1-2 NA 14 TRBV29-1
TGTGCCAGTAGTAGTCCTCGGGACAGGGGGGATGGCTACACCTTC CASSSPRDRGDGYTF TRBD1 TRBJ1-2 NA 15 TRBV19
TGTGCCAGCAGTTTAGGCCAGGGGCATGAGCAGTTCTTC CASSLGQGHEQFF NA TRBJ2-1 NA 13 TRBV12-3/TRBV12-4
TGTGCCAGCAGCTTGGACAGGTACAATGAGCAGTTCTTC CASSLDRYNEQFF TRBD1 TRBJ2-1 NA 13 TRBV7-7
TGTGCCAGCAGCTTGGTCAGGGCGGCTACAAACACTGAAGCTTTCTTT CASSLVRAATNTEAFF NA TRBJ1-1 few 16 TRBV5-6
TGTGCCAGCAGGCAAGGGACTAGCGGTAACTACGAGCAGTACTTC CASRQGTSGNYEQYF NA TRBJ2-7 NA 15 TRBV21-1
TGTGCCACCAGCAGAGATACTGGAAACACCATATATTTT CATSRDTGNTIYF NA TRBJ1-3 few 13 TRBV15
TGTGCCAGTAGCGGGAGGGCGGGAGTTGACAATGAGCAGTTCTTC CASSGRAGVDNEQFF TRBD2 TRBJ2-1 NA 15 TRBV19
TGTGCCAGCAGTGTTCAGTCGATCCAAACAGATACGCAGTATTTT CASSVQSIQTDTQYF NA TRBJ2-3 NA 15 TRBV25-1
TGTGCCAGCAGATCGGGAGCGCCCGGGTTGGGAAACACCATATATTTT CASRSGAPGLGNTIYF NA TRBJ1-3 NA 16 TRBV9
TGTGCCAGCAGCGTAGCAGGGGTTGGCTACACCTTC CASSVAGVGYTF NA TRBJ1-2 NA 12 TRBV9
TGTGCCAGCAGTCCCTCAGGAATGGATGAGCAGTTCTTC CASSPSGMDEQFF NA TRBJ2-1 NA 13 TRBV6-5
TGTGCCAGCGGACAACAGGGGAGTCTGCGGGAGCTGTTTTTT CASGQQGSLRELFF TRBD1 TRBJ2-2 NA 14 TRBV25-1
TGTGCCAGCAGTAGAGGGGAGGTAGGGACTGAAGCTTTCTTT CASSRGEVGTEAFF NA TRBJ1-1 few 14 TRBV6-5
TGTGCCAGCAGCTGGCGGCCGAACACCGGGGAGCTGTTTTTT CASSWRPNTGELFF NA TRBJ2-2 NA 14 TRBV5-5
TGTGCCATCAGGGGGACAGGGACTAACTATGGCTACACCTTC CAIRGTGTNYGYTF TRBD1 TRBJ1-2 NA 14 TRBV10-3
TGTGCCACTGGACAGGGGATGTTTGCAGATACGCAGTATTTT CATGQGMFADTQYF TRBD1 TRBJ2-3 few 14 TRBV24-1
TGTGCCAGCAGTCCCTATCGGCGGGAACGGGAGCAGTTCTTC CASSPYRREREQFF NA TRBJ2-1 NA 14 TRBV6-6
TGTGCCAGCAGTTTTTCCCGACAGCCTAACTATGGCTACACCTTC CASSFSRQPNYGYTF NA TRBJ1-2 NA 15 TRBV5-4
TGTGCCAGCAGCCCGACTAGCGGGACGGCTTCCTACGAGCAGTACTTC CASSPTSGTASYEQYF TRBD2 TRBJ2-7 NA 16 TRBV11-2
TGTGCCAGCAGCCAAGATGCGGGACAGGGGTTCTGGAGTGAAAAACTGTTTTTT CASSQDAGQGFWSEKLFF TRBD1 TRBJ1-4 once 18 TRBV3-1/TRBV3-2